This T cell receptor beta chain appears in the sequencing data of a study of identical twins. Healthy Caucasians made up all donors. General observations from the study: Part of the zero-insertion signal could reflect confounding by invariant MAIT and iNKT cells. Abundant beta clonotypes from cord blood bore fewer insertions; memory repertoires lacked this pattern.

Germline assignment: CDR1 SEHNR and CDR2 FQNEAQ (reference sequence). The CDR3 consists of 12 residues. The germline V and J ends were trimmed by 2 bases and 6 bases, with 5 bases remaining between them. About this clonotype itself: Antigen unknown.

One entry per CDR3 protein, called by TCRdb with MiXCR from the 5' RACE reads. This sample has about 720,000 distinct CDR3 sequences, with around a sixth found just once. These same records also appear under a second study, on T cells expressing NK-cell markers. From that report: The study drew TCR beta repertoires from sorted CD3+CD56+NKG2C+, CD3+CD56+NKG2C- and CD3+CD56-NKG2C+ T cells.

The TCR sequence derives from a woman under 30 in good health. The chain couples TRBV7-9 to TRBJ2-4; D not certain. The specimen sequenced was PBMCs. CDR3 protein: CASSLSGNIQYF. CDR3 nucleotide sequence: TGTGCCAGCAGCTTATCAGGAAACATTCAGTACTTC.